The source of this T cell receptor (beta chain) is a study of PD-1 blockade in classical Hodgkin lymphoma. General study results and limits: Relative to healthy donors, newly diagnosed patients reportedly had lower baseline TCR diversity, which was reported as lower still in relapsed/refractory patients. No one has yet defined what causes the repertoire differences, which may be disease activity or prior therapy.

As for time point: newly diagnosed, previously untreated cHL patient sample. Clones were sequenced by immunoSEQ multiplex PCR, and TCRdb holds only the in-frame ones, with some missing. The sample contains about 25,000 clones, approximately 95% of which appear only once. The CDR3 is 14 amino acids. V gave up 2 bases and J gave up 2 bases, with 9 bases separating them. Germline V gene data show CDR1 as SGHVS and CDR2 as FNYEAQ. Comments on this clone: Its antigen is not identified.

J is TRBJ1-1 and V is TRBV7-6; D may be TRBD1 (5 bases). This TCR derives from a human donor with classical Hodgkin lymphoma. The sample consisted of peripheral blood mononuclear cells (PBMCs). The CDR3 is CASSLQGPNTEAFF. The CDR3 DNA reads TGTGCCAGCAGCTTACAGGGTCCTAACACTGAAGCTTTCTTT.